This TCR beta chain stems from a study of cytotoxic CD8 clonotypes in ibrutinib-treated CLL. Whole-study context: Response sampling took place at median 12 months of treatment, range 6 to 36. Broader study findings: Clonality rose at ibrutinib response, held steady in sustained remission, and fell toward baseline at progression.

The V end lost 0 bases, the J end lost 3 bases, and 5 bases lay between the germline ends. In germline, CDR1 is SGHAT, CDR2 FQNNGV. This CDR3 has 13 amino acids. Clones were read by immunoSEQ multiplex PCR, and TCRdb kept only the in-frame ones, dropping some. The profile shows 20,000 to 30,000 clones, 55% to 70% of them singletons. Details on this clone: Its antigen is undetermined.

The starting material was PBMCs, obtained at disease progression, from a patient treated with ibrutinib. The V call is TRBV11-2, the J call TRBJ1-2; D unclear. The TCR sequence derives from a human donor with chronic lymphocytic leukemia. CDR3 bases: TGTGCCAGCAGCTTAGAACGGGACTATGGCTACACCTTC. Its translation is CASSLERDYGYTF.